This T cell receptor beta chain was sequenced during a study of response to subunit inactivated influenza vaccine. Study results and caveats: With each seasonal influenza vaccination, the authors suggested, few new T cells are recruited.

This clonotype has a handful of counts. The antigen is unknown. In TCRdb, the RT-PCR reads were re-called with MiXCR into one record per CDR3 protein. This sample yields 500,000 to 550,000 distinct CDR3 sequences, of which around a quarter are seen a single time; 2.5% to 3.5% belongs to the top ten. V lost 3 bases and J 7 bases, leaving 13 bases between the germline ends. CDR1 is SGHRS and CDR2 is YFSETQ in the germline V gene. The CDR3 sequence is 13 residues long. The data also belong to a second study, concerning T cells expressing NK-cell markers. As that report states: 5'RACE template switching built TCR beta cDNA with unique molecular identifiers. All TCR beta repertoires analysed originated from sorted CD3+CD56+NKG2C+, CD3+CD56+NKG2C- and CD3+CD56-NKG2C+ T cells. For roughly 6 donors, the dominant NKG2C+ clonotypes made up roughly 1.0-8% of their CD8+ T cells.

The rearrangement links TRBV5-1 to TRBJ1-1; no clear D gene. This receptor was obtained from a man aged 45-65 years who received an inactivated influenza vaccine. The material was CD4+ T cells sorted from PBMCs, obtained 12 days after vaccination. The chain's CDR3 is CASSSHPDGEAFF. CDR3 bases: TGCGCCAGCAGCTCTCACCCGGACGGTGAAGCTTTCTTT.